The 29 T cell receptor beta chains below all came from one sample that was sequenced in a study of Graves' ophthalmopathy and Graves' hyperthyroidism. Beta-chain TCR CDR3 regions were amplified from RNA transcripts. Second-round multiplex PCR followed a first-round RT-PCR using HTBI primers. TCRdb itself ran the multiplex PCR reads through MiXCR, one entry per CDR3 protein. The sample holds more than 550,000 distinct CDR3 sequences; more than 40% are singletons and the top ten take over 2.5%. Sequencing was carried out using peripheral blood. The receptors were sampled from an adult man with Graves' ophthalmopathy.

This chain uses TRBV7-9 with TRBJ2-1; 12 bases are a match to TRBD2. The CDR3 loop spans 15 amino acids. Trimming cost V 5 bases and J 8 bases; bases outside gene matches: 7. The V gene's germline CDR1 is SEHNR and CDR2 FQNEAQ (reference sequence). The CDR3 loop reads CASSPRLAGADEQFF. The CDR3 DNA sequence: TGTGCCAGCAGCCCGCGACTAGCGGGAGCAGATGAGCAGTTCTTC.

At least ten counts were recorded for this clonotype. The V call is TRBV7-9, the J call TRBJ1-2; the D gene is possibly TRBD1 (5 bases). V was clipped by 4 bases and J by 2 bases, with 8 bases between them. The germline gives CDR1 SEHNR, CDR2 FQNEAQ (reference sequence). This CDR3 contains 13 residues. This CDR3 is CASSSAGNYGYTF. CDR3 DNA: TGTGCCAGCAGCTCAGCAGGGAACTATGGCTACACCTTC. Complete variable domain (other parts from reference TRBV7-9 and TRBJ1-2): DTGVSQNPRHKITKRGQNVTFRCDPISEHNRLYWYRQTLGQGPEFLTYFQNEAQLEKSRLLSDRFSAERPKGSFSTLEIQRTEQGDSAMYLCASSSAGNYGYTFGSGTRLTVV.

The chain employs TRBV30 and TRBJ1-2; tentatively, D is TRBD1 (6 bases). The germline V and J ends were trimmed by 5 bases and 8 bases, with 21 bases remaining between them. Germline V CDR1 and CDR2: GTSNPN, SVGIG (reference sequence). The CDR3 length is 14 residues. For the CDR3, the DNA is TGTGCCTGGGGCAGGAGGGGGGACGTGCTCGGCTACACCTTC. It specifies CAWGRRGDVLGYTF.

The CDR3 loop reads CASSPSGGNTGELFF. The CDR3 DNA reads TGTGCCAGTAGTCCGAGCGGGGGCAACACCGGGGAGCTGTTTTTT. The J gene is TRBJ2-2, the V gene TRBV19; TRBD2 matches at 8 bases. The CDR3 runs to 15 residues. The V and J ends lost 5 bases and 2 bases, in that order; junction bases with no gene match: 4. Germline lookup yields CDR1 LNHDA and CDR2 SQIVND (reference sequence).

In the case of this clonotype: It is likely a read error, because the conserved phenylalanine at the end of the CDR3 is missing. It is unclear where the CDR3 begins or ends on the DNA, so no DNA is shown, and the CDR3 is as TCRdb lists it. CDR3: CATSEISGS. This chain joins TRBV24-1 and TRBJ2-5; the table's D call TRBD2 went unverified against the DNA. CDR1 is KGHDR and CDR2 is SFDVKD in the germline V gene. The CDR3 sequence runs 9 residues, both termini included.

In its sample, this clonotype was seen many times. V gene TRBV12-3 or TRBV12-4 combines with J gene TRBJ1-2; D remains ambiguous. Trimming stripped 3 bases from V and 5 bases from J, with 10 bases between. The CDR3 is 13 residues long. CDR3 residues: CASSLLQFYGYTF. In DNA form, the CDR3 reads TGTGCCAGCAGTTTGTTGCAGTTTTATGGCTACACCTTC.

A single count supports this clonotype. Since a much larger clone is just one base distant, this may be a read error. For the CDR3, the DNA is TGTGCCAGCGGTGTCGGGGGCGGGGAGCTGTTTTTT. Amino acid sequence: CASGVGGGELFF. This chain joins TRBV12-3 or TRBV12-4 and TRBJ2-2, with D perhaps TRBD2 (6 bases). The CDR3 loop spans 12 amino acids. V lost 8 bases and J lost 7, with 11 bases in between.

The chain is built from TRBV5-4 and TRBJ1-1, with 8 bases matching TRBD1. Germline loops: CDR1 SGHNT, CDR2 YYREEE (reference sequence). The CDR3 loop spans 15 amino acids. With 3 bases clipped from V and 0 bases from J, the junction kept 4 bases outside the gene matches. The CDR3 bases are TGTGCCAGCAGCTCGCGGACAGGGCTGAACACTGAAGCTTTCTTT. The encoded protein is CASSSRTGLNTEAFF.

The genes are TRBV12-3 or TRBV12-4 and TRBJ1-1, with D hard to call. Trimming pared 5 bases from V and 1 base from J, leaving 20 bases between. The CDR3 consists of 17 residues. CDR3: CASSLKTPYSGNTEAFF. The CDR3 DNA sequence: TGTGCCAGCAGTCTAAAGACTCCTTACTCCGGGAACACTGAAGCTTTCTTT.

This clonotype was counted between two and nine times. This CDR3 is CASKGAKGSEQYF. Here the CDR3 DNA reads TGTGCCAGCAAGGGGGCCAAGGGTTCCGAGCAGTACTTC. The chain couples TRBV6-6 to TRBJ2-7, with 7 nucleotides matching TRBD1. Germline V gene data show CDR1 as MNHNY and CDR2 as SVGAGI (reference sequence). The J segment lost 6 bases and the V segment lost 7 bases, leaving 9 bases of the junction unmatched. The length of the CDR3 is 13 residues.

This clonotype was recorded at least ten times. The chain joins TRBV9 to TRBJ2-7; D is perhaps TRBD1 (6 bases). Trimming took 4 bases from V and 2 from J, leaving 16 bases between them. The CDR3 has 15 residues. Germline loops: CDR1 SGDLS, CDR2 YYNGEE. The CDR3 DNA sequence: TGTGCCAGCAGCACAGCCGGGACAACAACCTACGAGCAGTACTTC. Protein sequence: CASSTAGTTTYEQYF.

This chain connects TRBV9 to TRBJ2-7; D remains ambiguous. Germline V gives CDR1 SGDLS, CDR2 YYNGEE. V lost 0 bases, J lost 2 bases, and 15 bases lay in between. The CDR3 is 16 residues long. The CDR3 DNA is TGTGCCAGCAGCGTAGACCCCGGGTTAAGGACCTACGAGCAGTACTTC. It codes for CASSVDPGLRTYEQYF.

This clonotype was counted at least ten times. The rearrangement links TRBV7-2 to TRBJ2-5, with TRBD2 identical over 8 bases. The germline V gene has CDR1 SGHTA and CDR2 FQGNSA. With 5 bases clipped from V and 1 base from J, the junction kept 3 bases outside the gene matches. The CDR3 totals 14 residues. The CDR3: CASSRGLAQETQYF. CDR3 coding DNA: TGTGCCAGCAGCCGAGGACTAGCCCAAGAGACCCAGTACTTC.

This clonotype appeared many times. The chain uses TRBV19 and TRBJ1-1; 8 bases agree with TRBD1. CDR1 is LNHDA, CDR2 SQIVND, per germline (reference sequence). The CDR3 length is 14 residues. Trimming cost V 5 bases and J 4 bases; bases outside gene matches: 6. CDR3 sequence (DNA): TGTGCCAGTAGTGCGACAGGGGAAGCCACTGAAGCTTTCTTT. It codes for CASSATGEATEAFF.

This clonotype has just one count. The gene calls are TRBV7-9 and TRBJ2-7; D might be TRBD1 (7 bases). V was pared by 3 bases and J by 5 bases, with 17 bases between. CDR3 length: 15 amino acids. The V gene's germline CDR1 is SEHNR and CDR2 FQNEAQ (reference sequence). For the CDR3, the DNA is TGTGCCAGCAGCTTGGGGGGACAGTCCATCCACGAGCAGTACTTC. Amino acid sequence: CASSLGGQSIHEQYF.

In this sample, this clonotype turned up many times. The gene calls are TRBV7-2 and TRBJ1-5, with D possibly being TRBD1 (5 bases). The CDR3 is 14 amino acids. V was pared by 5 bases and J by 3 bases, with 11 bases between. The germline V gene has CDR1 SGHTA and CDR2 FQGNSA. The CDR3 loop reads CASSPGNTNQPQHF. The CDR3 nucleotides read TGTGCCAGCAGCCCAGGGAACACCAATCAGCCCCAGCATTTT.

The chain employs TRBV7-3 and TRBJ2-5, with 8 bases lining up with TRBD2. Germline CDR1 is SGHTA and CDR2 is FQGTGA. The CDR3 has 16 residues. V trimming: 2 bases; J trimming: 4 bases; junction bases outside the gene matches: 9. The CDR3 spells CASSLAPGGGRETQYF. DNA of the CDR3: TGTGCCAGCAGCTTAGCCCCCGGGGGGGGGCGAGAGACCCAGTACTTC.

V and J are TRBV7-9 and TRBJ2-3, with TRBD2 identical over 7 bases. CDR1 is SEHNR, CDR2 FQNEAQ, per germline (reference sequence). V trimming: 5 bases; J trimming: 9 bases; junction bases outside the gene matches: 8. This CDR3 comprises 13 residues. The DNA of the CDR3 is TGTGCCAGCAGCCCGGGACTACCAAGGACGCAGTATTTT. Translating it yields CASSPGLPRTQYF.

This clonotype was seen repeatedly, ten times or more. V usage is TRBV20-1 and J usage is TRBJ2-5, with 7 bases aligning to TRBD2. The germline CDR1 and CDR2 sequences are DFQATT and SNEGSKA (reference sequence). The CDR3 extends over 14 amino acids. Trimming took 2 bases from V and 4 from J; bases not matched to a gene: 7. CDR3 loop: CSARLRERRETQYF. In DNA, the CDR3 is TGCAGTGCTAGACTGCGGGAGAGGAGAGAGACCCAGTACTTC.

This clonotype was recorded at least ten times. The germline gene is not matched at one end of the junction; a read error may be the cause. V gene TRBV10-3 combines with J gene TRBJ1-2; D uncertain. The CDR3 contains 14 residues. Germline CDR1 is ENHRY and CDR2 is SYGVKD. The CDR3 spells CASSEVVAGGGYTF. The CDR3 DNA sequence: TGTGCCAGCAGTGAAGTGGTGGCCGGCGGCGGCTACACCTTC.

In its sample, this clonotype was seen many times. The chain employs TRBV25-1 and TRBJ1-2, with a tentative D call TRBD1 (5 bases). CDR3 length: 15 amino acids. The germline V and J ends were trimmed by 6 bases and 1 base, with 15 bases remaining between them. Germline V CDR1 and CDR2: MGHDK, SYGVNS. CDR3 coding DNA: TGTGCCAGCAGGATGACAGTTATTATTAACTATGGCTACACCTTC. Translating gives CASRMTVIINYGYTF.

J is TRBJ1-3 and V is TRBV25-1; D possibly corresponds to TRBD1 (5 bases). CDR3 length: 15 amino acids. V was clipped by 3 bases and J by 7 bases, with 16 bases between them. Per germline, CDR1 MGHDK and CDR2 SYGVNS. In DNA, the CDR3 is TGTGCCAGCAGTGAGGGAGGGACCGGGATGAACACCATATATTTT. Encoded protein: CASSEGGTGMNTIYF.

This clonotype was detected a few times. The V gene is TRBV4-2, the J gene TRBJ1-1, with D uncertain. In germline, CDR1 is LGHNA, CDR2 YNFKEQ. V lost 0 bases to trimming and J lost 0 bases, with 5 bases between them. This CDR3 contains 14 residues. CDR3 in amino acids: CASSQERLNTEAFF. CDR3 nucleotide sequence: TGTGCCAGCAGCCAAGAGAGGCTGAACACTGAAGCTTTCTTT.

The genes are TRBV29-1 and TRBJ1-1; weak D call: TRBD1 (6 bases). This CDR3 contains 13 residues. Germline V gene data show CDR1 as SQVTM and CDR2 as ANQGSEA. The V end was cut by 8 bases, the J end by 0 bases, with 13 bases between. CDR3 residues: CSRGGHLNTEAFF. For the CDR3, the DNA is TGCAGCAGGGGGGGACACTTGAACACTGAAGCTTTCTTT.

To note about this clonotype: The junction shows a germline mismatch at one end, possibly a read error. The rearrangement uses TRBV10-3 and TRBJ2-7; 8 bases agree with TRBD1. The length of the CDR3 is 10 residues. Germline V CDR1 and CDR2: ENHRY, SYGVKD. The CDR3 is CAISERTGKF. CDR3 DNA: TGTGCCATCAGTGAGCGGACAGGGAAATTC.

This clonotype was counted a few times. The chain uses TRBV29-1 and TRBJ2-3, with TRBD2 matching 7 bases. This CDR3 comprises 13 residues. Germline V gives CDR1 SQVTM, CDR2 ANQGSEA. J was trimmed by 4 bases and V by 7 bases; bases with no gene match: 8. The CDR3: CSAGRPNADTQYF. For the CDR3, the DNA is TGCAGCGCCGGGAGGCCGAACGCAGATACGCAGTATTTT.

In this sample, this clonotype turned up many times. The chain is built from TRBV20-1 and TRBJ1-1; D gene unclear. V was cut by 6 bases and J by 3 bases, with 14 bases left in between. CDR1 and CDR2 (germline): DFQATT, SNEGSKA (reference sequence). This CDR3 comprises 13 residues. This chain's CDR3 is CSAPLTIDTEAFF. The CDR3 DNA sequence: TGCAGTGCCCCACTAACGATCGACACTGAAGCTTTCTTT.

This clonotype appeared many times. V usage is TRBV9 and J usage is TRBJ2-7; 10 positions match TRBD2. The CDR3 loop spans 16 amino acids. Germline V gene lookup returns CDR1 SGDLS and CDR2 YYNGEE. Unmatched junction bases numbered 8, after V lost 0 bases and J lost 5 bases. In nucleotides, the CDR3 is TGTGCCAGCAGCGTAGGGACTAGCGGAGTTATGGACGAGCAGTACTTC. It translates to CASSVGTSGVMDEQYF.

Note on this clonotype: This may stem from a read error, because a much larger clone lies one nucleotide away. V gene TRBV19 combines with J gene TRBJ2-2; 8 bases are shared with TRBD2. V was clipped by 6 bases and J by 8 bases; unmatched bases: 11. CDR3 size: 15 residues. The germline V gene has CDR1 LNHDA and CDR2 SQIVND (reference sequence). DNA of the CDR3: TGTGCCAGTAGCCGGGGACTAGTGGGAGATGGGGAGCTGTTTTTT. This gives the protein CASSRGLVGDGELFF. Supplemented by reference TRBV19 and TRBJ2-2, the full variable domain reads DGGITQSPKYLFRKEGQNVTLSCEQNLNHDAMYWYRQDPGQGLRLIYYSQIVNDFQKGDIAEGYSVSREKKESFPLTVTSAQKNPTAFYLCASSRGLVGDGELFFGEGSRLTVL.